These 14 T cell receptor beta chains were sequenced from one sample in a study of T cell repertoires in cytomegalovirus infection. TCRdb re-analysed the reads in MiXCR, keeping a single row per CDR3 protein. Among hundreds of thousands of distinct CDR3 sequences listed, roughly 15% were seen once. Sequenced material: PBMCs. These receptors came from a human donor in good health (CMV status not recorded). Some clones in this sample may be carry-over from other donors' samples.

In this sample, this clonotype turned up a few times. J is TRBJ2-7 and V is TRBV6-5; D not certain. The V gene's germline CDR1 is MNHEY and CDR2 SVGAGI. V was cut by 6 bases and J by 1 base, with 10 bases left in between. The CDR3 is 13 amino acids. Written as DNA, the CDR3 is TGTGCCAGCAGCCCTTATGGGTCCTACGAGCAGTACTTC. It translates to CASSPYGSYEQYF.

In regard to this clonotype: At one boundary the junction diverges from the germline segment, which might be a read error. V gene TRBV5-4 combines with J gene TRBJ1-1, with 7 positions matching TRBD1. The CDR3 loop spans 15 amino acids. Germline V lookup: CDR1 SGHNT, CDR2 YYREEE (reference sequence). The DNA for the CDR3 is TGTGCCAGCAGCTCTGACAGGGTAATGAACACTGAAGCTTACTTT. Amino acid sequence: CASSSDRVMNTEAYF.

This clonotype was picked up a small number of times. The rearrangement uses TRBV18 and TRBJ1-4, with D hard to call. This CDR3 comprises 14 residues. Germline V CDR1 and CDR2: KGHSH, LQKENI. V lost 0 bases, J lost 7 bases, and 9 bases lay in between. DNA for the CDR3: TGTGCCAGCTCACCACCCGGGGTTGGTGAAAAACTGTTTTTT. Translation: CASSPPGVGEKLFF.

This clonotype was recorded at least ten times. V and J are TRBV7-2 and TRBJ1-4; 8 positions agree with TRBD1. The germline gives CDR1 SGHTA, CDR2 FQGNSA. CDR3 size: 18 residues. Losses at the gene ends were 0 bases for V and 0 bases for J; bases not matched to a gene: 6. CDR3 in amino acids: CASSLALQGGPTNEKLFF. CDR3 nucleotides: TGTGCCAGCAGCTTAGCCCTACAGGGGGGCCCAACTAATGAAAAACTGTTTTTT.

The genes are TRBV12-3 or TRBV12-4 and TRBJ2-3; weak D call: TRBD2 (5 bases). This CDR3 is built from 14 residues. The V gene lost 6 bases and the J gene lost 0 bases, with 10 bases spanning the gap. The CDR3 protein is CASRRPGSTDTQYF. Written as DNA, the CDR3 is TGTGCCAGCAGGCGACCGGGAAGCACAGATACGCAGTATTTT.

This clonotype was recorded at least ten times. The CDR3 nucleotides are TGTGCCAGCAGCTTGGGGACAGGGTTAAAGGACGAGCAGTACTTC. Translated: CASSLGTGLKDEQYF. The rearrangement links TRBV7-9 to TRBJ2-7, with TRBD1 identical over 9 bases. The J segment lost 5 bases and the V segment lost 3 bases, leaving 8 bases of the junction unmatched. Germline values: CDR1 SEHNR, CDR2 FQNEAQ (reference sequence). CDR3 length equals 15 residues.

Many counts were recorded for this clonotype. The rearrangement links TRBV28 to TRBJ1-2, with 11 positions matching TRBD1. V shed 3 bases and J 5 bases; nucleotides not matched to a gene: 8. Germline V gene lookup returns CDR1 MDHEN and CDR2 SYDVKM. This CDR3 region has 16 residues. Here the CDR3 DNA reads TGTGCCAGCAGTTTCCCCCGGGACAGGGGGAGGTATGGCTACACCTTC. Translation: CASSFPRDRGRYGYTF.

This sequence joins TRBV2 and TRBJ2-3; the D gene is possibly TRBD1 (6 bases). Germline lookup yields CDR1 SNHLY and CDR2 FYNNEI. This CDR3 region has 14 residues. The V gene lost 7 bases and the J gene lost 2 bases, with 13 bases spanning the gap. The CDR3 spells CASKTGQYTDTQYF. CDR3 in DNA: TGTGCCAGCAAAACCGGACAGTACACAGATACGCAGTATTTT. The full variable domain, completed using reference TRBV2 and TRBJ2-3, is EPEVTQTPSHQVTQMGQEVILRCVPISNHLYFYWYRQILGQKVEFLVSFYNNEISEKSEIFDDQFSVERPDGSNFTLKIRSTKLEDSAMYFCASKTGQYTDTQYFGPGTRLTVL.

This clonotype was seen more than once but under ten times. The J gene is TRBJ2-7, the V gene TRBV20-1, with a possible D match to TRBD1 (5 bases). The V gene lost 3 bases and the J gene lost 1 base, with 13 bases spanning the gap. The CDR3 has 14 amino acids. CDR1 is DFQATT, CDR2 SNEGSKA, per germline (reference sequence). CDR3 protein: CSASPTRVSYEQYF. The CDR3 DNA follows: TGCAGTGCTAGTCCGACCAGGGTGTCCTACGAGCAGTACTTC.

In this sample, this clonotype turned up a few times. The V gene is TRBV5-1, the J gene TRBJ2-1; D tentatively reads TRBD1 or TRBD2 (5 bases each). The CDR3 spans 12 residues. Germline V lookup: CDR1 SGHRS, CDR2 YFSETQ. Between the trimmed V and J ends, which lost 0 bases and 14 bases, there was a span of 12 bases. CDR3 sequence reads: CASSLDAQGEFF. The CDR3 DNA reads TGCGCCAGCAGCTTGGACGCCCAGGGAGAGTTCTTC.

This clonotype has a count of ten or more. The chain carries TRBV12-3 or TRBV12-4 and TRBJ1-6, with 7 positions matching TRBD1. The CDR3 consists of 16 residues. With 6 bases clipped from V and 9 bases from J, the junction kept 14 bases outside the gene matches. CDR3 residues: CASRSPGGGMGSPLHF. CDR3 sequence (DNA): TGTGCCAGCAGATCCCCGGGAGGGGGCATGGGTTCACCCCTCCACTTT.

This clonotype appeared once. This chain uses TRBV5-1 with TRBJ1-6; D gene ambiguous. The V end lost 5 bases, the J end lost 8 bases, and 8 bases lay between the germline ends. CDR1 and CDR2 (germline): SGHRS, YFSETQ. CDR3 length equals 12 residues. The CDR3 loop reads CASRIQDSPLHF. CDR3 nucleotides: TGCGCCAGCAGAATCCAGGATTCACCCCTCCACTTT.

CDR3 sequence reads: CASSYFRGPLVDTQYF. As DNA, the CDR3 is TGTGCCAGCAGTTACTTCCGGGGCCCCCTCGTGGATACGCAGTATTTT. The V gene is TRBV6-6, the J gene TRBJ2-3; possibly TRBD1 or TRBD2 for D (5 bases each). This CDR3 is 16 amino acids long. Germline CDR1 and CDR2: MNHNY and SVGAGI (reference sequence). V dropped 1 base and J dropped 6 bases, with 17 bases sitting between them.

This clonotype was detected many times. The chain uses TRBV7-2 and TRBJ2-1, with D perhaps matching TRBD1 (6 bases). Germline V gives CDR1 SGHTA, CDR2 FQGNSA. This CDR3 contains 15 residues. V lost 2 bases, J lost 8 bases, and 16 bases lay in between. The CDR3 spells CASSLKARGSDEQFF. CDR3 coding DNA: TGTGCCAGCAGCTTAAAAGCCAGGGGTTCCGATGAGCAGTTCTTC.